This TCR beta chain was sequenced for a study of shared clonotypes between healthy human individuals. In the study's own analysis: Quality scores were absent from the junction-only immunoSEQ sequences, so filtering differed. Measured with immunoSEQ multiplex PCR; TCRdb has only the in-frame clones, and not every one. V, J and clone size are taken as reported in that table, and D and trimming were inferred from the DNA itself. The sample shows millions of clones, just over 90% of them seen only once. Germline trimming cut 5 bases from V and 4 bases from J; bases unmatched to any gene: 4. Germline CDR1 reads SGHAT; CDR2 reads FQDESV (reference sequence). The CDR3 is 14 residues long. This clone occurred a few times. The healthy adult donors were HIV-negative and reported no recent acute infections or vaccinations. All of the donors resided in Nashville, Tennessee, and each was a Caucasian adult.

Sequencing was done on a sample of naive CD4+ T cells sorted from blood. Subset indicated: CD45RA+ positively selected. The chain combines TRBV11-1 with TRBJ1-5; 8 bases map to TRBD1. The sequence came from a man younger than 30 in good health. As DNA, the CDR3 is TGTGCCAGCAGCCGTGACAGGGGAAATCAGCCCCAGCATTTT. It encodes CASSRDRGNQPQHF.